These 29 T cell receptor beta chains came from one sample sequenced in a study of OX40 agonist ivuxolimab in advanced cancers. The table came from immunoSEQ multiplex PCR; TCRdb's copy has only in-frame clones and leaves some out. The table shows roughly 46,000 clones, with about 90% occurring only once. Source: CD4+ or CD8+ T cells sorted from blood, taken in a trial of the OX40 agonist ivuxolimab. These receptors all come from an adult with an advanced solid tumor such as melanoma, head and neck, liver or kidney cancer.

This chain uses TRBV28 with TRBJ1-2; no clear D. The V end lost 3 bases, the J end lost 2 bases, and 1 base lay between the germline ends. Germline V CDR1 and CDR2: MDHEN, SYDVKM. The CDR3 is 11 residues long. The CDR3 DNA follows: TGTGCCAGCAGTTTGAACTATGGCTACACCTTC. Its protein product is CASSLNYGYTF.

The rearrangement joins TRBV28 to TRBJ1-6; 7 bases agree with TRBD1. This CDR3 has 14 residues. Germline CDR1 is MDHEN and CDR2 is SYDVKM. The J segment lost 7 bases and the V segment lost 3 bases, leaving 3 bases of the junction unmatched. The CDR3 sequence is CASSFGRGNSPLHF. For the CDR3, the DNA is TGTGCCAGCAGTTTCGGCAGGGGGAATTCACCCCTCCACTTT.

The chain couples TRBV7-3 to TRBJ2-1, with D unclear. V was pared by 2 bases and J by 7 bases, with 9 bases between. Germline lookup yields CDR1 SGHTA and CDR2 FQGTGA. The CDR3 extends over 13 amino acids. The CDR3 region has the DNA TGTGCCAGCAGCTTAGGCGAAGTTAATGAGCAGTTCTTC. It yields the protein CASSLGEVNEQFF.

The genes are TRBV28 and TRBJ1-6, with 7 bases aligning to TRBD1. The CDR3 runs to 18 residues. CDR1 and CDR2 from the germline V gene are MDHEN and SYDVKM. The V gene end was trimmed by 3 bases and the J gene end by 0 bases; junction bases not matched to a gene: 8. The CDR3 reads CASSLGLQGSSYNSPLHF. The CDR3 DNA is TGTGCCAGCAGTTTGGGCCTACAGGGGAGCTCCTATAATTCACCCCTCCACTTT.

This chain joins TRBV29-1 and TRBJ1-1; D unclear. The germline gives CDR1 SQVTM, CDR2 ANQGSEA. The CDR3 covers 11 residues. V was shortened by 3 bases and J by 5 bases, with 7 bases between the two germline ends. The CDR3 DNA reads as TGCAGCGTTGACAGAGGGACTGAAGCTTTCTTT. It is translated as CSVDRGTEAFF. The full variable domain, its missing parts supplied by reference TRBV29-1 and TRBJ1-1, is SAVISQKPSRDICQRGTSLTIQCQVDSQVTMMFWYRQQPGQSLTLIATANQGSEATYESGFVIDKFPISRPNLTFSTLTVSNMSPEDSSIYLCSVDRGTEAFFGQGTRLTVV.

This rearrangement joins TRBV18 to TRBJ1-6; D remains ambiguous. Trimming stripped 1 base from V and 7 bases from J, with 11 bases between. The CDR3 consists of 15 residues. Per the germline V gene, CDR1 is KGHSH and CDR2 is LQKENI. CDR3 DNA sequence: TGTGCCAGCTCACCACAGGAAGGCAGGAATTCACCCCTCCACTTT. This sequence encodes CASSPQEGRNSPLHF.

The chain is built from TRBV28 and TRBJ2-1; D gene unclear. Per germline, CDR1 MDHEN and CDR2 SYDVKM. Trimming left V 2 bases short and J 4 bases short, with 9 bases between. The CDR3 length is 14 residues. The CDR3 DNA sequence: TGTGCCAGCAGTTTAATGTCGATTTACAATGAGCAGTTCTTC. Translated, it gives CASSLMSIYNEQFF.

The CDR3 loop is CASSIGGSGHNEQFF. DNA of the CDR3: TGTGCCAGTAGTATAGGGGGTAGCGGCCACAATGAGCAGTTCTTC. The rearrangement links TRBV19 to TRBJ2-1; possible D gene TRBD2, 6 bases. Trimming shortened V by 1 base and J by 5 bases, and 12 bases separated the two germline ends. This CDR3 has 15 amino acids. CDR1 is LNHDA, CDR2 SQIVND, per germline (reference sequence).

In its sample, this clone was seen many times. The chain carries TRBV2 and TRBJ1-4; no firm D call. V lost 3 bases and J lost 3, with 11 bases in between. The CDR3 contains 15 residues. Germline lookup yields CDR1 SNHLY and CDR2 FYNNEI. The CDR3 DNA follows: TGTGCCAGCAGTGACGAGGGCGAGGCTAATGAAAAACTGTTTTTT. This codes for CASSDEGEANEKLFF.

The gene calls are TRBV6-4 and TRBJ1-1; tentatively, D is TRBD1 (5 bases). Trimming stripped 8 bases from V and 4 bases from J, with 14 bases between. Germline V lookup: CDR1 MRHNA, CDR2 SNTAGT. The CDR3 runs to 13 residues. The CDR3 DNA follows: TGTGCCAGCTCCCCGGGGGTTGCCACTGAAGCTTTCTTT. Its protein is CASSPGVATEAFF.

The chain has TRBV20-1 and TRBJ1-2, with TRBD1 as a possible D gene (5 bases). Germline values: CDR1 DFQATT, CDR2 SNEGSKA (reference sequence). This CDR3 spans 11 amino acids. The V gene lost 5 bases and the J gene lost 5 bases, with 9 bases spanning the gap. The CDR3 nucleotides read TGCAGTGCTGTCCAGGGTTATGGCTACACCTTC. It encodes CSAVQGYGYTF.

At least ten counts were recorded for this clone. V is TRBV27 and J is TRBJ2-2; D remains ambiguous. V was cut by 8 bases and J by 3 bases, with 4 bases left in between. The CDR3 covers 11 residues. CDR1 is MNHEY and CDR2 is SMNVEV in the germline V gene (reference sequence). The CDR3 nucleotides are TGTGCCAGCGGGGACACCGGGGAGCTGTTTTTT. Translated: CASGDTGELFF.

This chain links TRBV6-5 with TRBJ1-2; TRBD1 is a possible D gene (5 bases). This CDR3 has 14 residues. Trimming cost V 6 bases and J 7 bases, with 18 bases left between them. Germline lookup yields CDR1 MNHEY and CDR2 SVGAGI. CDR3 residues: CASRLRGEEGGYTF. As DNA, the CDR3 is TGTGCCAGCAGGCTACGGGGGGAAGAGGGTGGCTACACCTTC.

This chain uses TRBV20-1 with TRBJ2-5; no clear D. Trimming pared 5 bases from V and 2 bases from J, leaving 6 bases between. The CDR3 sequence is 11 residues long. Looked up from germline, CDR1 is DFQATT and CDR2 is SNEGSKA (reference sequence). The CDR3 region has the DNA TGCAGTGCTCGACGGCAAGAGACCCAGTACTTC. Translated, it gives CSARRQETQYF.

The CDR3 sequence: CASSELGHGTGEQPQHF. The CDR3 region has the DNA TGTGCCAGCAGTGAACTGGGTCACGGGACAGGGGAGCAGCCCCAGCATTTT. This chain uses TRBV28 with TRBJ1-5; 10 nucleotides match TRBD1. The CDR3 runs to 17 residues. V trimming: 5 bases; J trimming: 7 bases; junction bases outside the gene matches: 14. In germline, CDR1 is MDHEN, CDR2 SYDVKM.

The chain has TRBV18 and TRBJ2-1, with D possibly being TRBD1 (5 bases). This CDR3 spans 15 amino acids. The germline CDR1 and CDR2 sequences are KGHSH and LQKENI. Deletions cut 3 bases from V and 4 bases from J, with 13 bases between. CDR3 sequence reads: CASSPSTQAYNEQFF. The CDR3, as DNA: TGTGCCAGCTCACCGTCGACACAGGCTTACAATGAGCAGTTCTTC.

V gene TRBV6-5 combines with J gene TRBJ1-3; no definite D call. Germline CDR1 MNHEY, CDR2 SVGAGI. The V end lost 6 bases, the J end lost 0 bases, and 12 bases lay between the germline ends. This CDR3 comprises 15 residues. CDR3 nucleotides: TGTGCCAGCAGCGAGACGAGCACCTCTGGAAACACCATATATTTT. Translated, it gives CASSETSTSGNTIYF.

V is TRBV7-3 and J is TRBJ2-3, with 8 bases that match TRBD2. This CDR3 is built from 16 residues. Trimming at V came to 2 bases and at J to 0 bases, leaving 4 bases not matched to a gene. CDR1 is SGHTA and CDR2 is FQGTGA in the germline V gene. DNA of the CDR3: TGTGCCAGCAGCTTAGGACTAGCTCCGAGCACAGATACGCAGTATTTT. This codes for CASSLGLAPSTDTQYF. The whole variable domain, filled in from reference TRBV7-3 and TRBJ2-3, reads GAGVSQTPSNKVTEKGKYVELRCDPISGHTALYWYRQSLGQGPEFLIYFQGTGAADDSGLPNDRFFAVRPEGSVSTLKIQRTERGDSAVYLCASSLGLAPSTDTQYFGPGTRLTVL.

The chain is built from TRBV18 and TRBJ1-2; 9 bases fit TRBD1. CDR1 and CDR2 from the germline V gene are KGHSH and LQKENI. The CDR3 contains 15 residues. The V and J ends lost 1 base and 8 bases, in that order; junction bases with no gene match: 8. This CDR3 is CASSPQGQGVEGYTF. The CDR3 DNA sequence: TGTGCCAGCTCACCACAGGGACAGGGAGTGGAGGGCTACACCTTC.

This chain connects TRBV9 to TRBJ2-7; 9 positions agree with TRBD1. The germline CDR1 and CDR2 sequences are SGDLS and YYNGEE. V shed 0 bases and J 6 bases; nucleotides not matched to a gene: 7. This CDR3 is built from 15 residues. CDR3 loop: CASSVGSTGGGEQYF. CDR3 bases: TGTGCCAGCAGCGTAGGGTCTACAGGGGGCGGCGAGCAGTACTTC. Drawing the rest from reference TRBV9 and TRBJ2-7, the complete variable domain is DSGVTQTPKHLITATGQRVTLRCSPRSGDLSVYWYQQSLDQGLQFLIQYYNGEERAKGNILERFSAQQFPDLHSELNLSSLELGDSALYFCASSVGSTGGGEQYFGPGTRLTVT.

The V gene is TRBV6-5, the J gene TRBJ1-1, with D maybe TRBD1 (6 bases). The V and J ends lost 2 bases and 9 bases respectively, with 16 bases between them. The CDR3 is 14 amino acids. In germline, CDR1 is MNHEY, CDR2 SVGAGI. The CDR3 nucleotides are TGTGCCAGCAGTTACCTCGGACAGTCTAGCCAAGCTTTCTTT. It is translated as CASSYLGQSSQAFF.

This chain links TRBV4-3 with TRBJ2-5; 8 bases align to TRBD2. This CDR3 comprises 16 residues. V lost 1 base to trimming and J lost 2 bases; unmatched junction nucleotides: 6. CDR1 and CDR2 from the germline V gene are LGHNA and YSLEER. The CDR3 region has the DNA TGCGCCAGCAGCCAAGGACCGGGGGGGCCGCAAGAGACCCAGTACTTC. Residues: CASSQGPGGPQETQYF.

The chain links TRBV5-1 to TRBJ2-1, with 13 positions matching TRBD2. Looked up from germline, CDR1 is SGHRS and CDR2 is YFSETQ. There are 17 residues in the CDR3. Trimming at V came to 1 base and at J to 4 bases, leaving 5 bases not matched to a gene. CDR3 region: CASSLRLAGGLYNEQFF. The CDR3 DNA reads as TGCGCCAGCAGCTTGCGACTAGCGGGAGGACTTTACAATGAGCAGTTCTTC.

This clone showed up just once. V is TRBV11-2 and J is TRBJ1-2; a possible D gene is TRBD1 (5 bases). The ends were cut back, 8 bases at V and 8 bases at J, with 18 bases in the middle. The germline CDR1 and CDR2 sequences are SGHAT and FQNNGV. This CDR3 comprises 13 residues. In DNA, the CDR3 is TGTGCCAGCGGGGTGGGCAAGGGGTACGGCTACACCTTC. It translates to CASGVGKGYGYTF.

J is TRBJ1-1 and V is TRBV10-2; the match to TRBD1 covers 9 bases. The junction had 3 bases not matched to a gene; V was cut back by 6 bases and J by 1 base. Germline V gene lookup returns CDR1 WSHSY and CDR2 SAAADI. The CDR3 is 14 amino acids. CDR3 sequence: CASRTGQGNTEAFF. DNA for the CDR3: TGCGCCAGCAGGACGGGACAGGGGAACACTGAAGCTTTCTTT.

The V call is TRBV10-3, the J call TRBJ1-3; 7 positions match TRBD1. This CDR3 region has 15 residues. Germline loops: CDR1 ENHRY, CDR2 SYGVKD. V shed 7 bases and J 0 bases; nucleotides not matched to a gene: 6. The CDR3 sequence: CAIKTGASSGNTIYF. CDR3 nucleotide sequence: TGTGCCATCAAAACAGGGGCCTCCTCTGGAAACACCATATATTTT.

The chain couples TRBV28 to TRBJ2-7; D perhaps matches TRBD1 (7 bases). The germline gives CDR1 MDHEN, CDR2 SYDVKM. This CDR3 is built from 14 residues. V was pared by 7 bases and J by 3 bases, with 16 bases between. CDR3 in DNA: TGTGCCAGCAAACGACCAGGGGGGAACTACGAGCAGTACTTC. This gives the protein CASKRPGGNYEQYF.

The chain carries TRBV11-2 and TRBJ2-5, with no clear D. CDR1 and CDR2 (germline): SGHAT, FQNNGV. V was cut by 6 bases and J by 1 base, with 6 bases left in between. The CDR3 is 12 residues long. The CDR3 spells CASSWGQETQYF. In DNA, the CDR3 is TGTGCCAGCAGTTGGGGCCAAGAGACCCAGTACTTC.

The chain has TRBV6-5 and TRBJ2-5, with a tentative D call TRBD1 (5 bases). Trimming took off 5 bases at V and 3 bases at J, with 10 bases between the two ends. CDR1 is MNHEY and CDR2 is SVGAGI in the germline V gene. The CDR3 totals 13 residues. The CDR3, as DNA: TGTGCCAGCAGTCGACAGAAAAAAGAGACCCAGTACTTC. As protein: CASSRQKKETQYF.